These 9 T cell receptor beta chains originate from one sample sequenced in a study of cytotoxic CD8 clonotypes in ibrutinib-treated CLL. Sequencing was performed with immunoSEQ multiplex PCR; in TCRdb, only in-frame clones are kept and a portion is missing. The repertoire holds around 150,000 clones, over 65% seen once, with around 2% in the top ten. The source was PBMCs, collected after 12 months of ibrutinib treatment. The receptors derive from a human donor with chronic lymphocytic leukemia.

CDR3 DNA: TGTGCCAGCAGCTCCGGGAACAGATTATCCTCTGGGGCCAACGTCCTGACTTTC. The encoded protein is CASSSGNRLSSGANVLTF. The chain employs TRBV5-5 and TRBJ2-6, with D tentatively TRBD2 (5 bases). V lost 3 bases to trimming and J lost 0 bases, with 16 bases between them. Per germline, CDR1 SGHKS and CDR2 YYEKEE (reference sequence). The CDR3 is made up of 18 amino acids.

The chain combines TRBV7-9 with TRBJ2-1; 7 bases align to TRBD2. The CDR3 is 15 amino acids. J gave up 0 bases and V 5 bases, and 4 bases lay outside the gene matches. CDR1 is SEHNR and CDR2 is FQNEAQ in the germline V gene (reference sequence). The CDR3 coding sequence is TGTGCCAGCAGCAAGACTAGCAGCTCCTACAATGAGCAGTTCTTC. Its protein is CASSKTSSSYNEQFF.

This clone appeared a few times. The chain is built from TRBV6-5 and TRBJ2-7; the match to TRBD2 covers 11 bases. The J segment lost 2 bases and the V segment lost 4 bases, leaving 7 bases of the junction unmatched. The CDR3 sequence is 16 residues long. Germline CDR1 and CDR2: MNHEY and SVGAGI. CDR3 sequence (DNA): TGTGCCAGCAGTTCCCGGACTAGCGGGCTCACCTACGAGCAGTACTTC. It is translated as CASSSRTSGLTYEQYF.

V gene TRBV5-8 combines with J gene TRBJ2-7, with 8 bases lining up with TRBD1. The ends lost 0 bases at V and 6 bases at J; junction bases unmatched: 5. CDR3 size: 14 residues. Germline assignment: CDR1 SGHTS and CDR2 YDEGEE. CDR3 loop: CASSLEGQGGEQYF. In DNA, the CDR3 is TGTGCCAGCAGCTTGGAAGGACAGGGCGGCGAGCAGTACTTC.

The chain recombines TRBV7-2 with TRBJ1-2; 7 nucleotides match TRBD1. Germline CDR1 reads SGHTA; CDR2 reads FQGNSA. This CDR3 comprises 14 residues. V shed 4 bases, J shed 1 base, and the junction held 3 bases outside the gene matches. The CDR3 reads CASSWDSYNYGYTF. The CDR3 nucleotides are TGTGCCAGCAGCTGGGACAGCTATAACTATGGCTACACCTTC.

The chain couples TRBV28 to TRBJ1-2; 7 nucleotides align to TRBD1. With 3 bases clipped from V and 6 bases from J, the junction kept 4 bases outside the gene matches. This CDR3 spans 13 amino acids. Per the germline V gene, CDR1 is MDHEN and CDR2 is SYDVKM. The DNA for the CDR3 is TGTGCCAGCAGTTTCGACAGGGCCAATGGCTACACCTTC. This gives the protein CASSFDRANGYTF.

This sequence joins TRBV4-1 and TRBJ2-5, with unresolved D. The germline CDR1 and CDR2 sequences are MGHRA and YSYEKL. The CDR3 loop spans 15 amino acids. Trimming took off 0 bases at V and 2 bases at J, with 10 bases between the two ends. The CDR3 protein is CASSQDHLGQETQYF. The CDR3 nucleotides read TGCGCCAGCAGCCAAGATCACCTCGGACAAGAGACCCAGTACTTC.

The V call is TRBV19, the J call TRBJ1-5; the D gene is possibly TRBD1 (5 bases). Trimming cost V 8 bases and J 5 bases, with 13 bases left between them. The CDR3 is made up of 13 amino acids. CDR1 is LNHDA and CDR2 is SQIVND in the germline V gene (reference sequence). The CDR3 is CASSDSRYQPQHF. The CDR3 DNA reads TGTGCCAGTTCTGACAGTCGATATCAGCCCCAGCATTTT.

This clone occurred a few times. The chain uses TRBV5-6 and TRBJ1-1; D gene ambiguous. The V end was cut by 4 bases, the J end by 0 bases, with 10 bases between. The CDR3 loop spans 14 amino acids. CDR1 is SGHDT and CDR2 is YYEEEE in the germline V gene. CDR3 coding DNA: TGTGCCAGCAGCCCCCGAAAGGTGAACACTGAAGCTTTCTTT. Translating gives CASSPRKVNTEAFF. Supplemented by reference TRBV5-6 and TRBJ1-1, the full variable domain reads DAGVTQSPTHLIKTRGQQVTLRCSPKSGHDTVSWYQQALGQGPQFIFQYYEEEERQRGNFPDRFSGHQFPNYSSELNVNALLLGDSALYLCASSPRKVNTEAFFGQGTRLTVV.